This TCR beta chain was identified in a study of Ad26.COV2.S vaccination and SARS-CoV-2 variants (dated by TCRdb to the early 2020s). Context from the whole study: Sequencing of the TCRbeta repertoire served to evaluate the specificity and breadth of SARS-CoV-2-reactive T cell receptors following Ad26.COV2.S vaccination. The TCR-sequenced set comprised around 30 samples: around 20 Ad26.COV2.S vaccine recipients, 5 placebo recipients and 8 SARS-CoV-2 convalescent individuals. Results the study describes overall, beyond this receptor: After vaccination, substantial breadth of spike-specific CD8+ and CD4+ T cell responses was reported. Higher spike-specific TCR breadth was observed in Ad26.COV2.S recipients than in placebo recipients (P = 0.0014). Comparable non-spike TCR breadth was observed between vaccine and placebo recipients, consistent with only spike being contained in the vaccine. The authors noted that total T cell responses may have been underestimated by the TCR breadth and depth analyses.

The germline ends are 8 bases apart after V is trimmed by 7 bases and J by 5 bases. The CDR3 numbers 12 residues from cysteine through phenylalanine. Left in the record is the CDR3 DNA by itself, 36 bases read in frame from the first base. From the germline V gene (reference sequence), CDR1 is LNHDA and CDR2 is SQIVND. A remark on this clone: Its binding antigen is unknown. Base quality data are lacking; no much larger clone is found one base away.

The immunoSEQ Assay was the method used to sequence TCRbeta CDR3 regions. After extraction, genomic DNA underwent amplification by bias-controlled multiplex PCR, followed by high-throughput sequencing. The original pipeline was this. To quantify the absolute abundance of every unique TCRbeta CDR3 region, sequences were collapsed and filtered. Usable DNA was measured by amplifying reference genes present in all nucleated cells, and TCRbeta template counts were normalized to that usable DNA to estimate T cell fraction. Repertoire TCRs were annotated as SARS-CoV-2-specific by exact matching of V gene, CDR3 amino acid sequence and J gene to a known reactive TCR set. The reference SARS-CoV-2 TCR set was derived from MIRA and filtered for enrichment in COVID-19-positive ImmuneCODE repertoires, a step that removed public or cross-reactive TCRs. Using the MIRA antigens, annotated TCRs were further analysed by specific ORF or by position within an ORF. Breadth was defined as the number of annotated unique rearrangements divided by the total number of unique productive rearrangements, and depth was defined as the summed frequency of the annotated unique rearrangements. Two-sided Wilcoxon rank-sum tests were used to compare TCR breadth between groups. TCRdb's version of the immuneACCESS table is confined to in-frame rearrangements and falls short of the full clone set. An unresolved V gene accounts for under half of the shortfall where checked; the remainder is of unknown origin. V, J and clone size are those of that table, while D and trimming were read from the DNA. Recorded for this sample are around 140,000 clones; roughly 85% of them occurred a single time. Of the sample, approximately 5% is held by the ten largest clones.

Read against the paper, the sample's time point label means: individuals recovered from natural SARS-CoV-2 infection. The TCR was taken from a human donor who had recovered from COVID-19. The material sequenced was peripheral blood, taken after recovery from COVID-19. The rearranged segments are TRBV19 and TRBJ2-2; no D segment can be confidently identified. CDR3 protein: CASTPGTGELFF. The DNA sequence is TGTGCCAGTACCCCTGGTACCGGGGAGCTGTTTTTT.